One sample yielded the 20 T cell receptor beta chains listed below, sequenced in a study of blood T cell repertoires in COVID-19. Sequenced by immunoSEQ multiplex PCR; TCRdb stores in-frame clones only, minus some. The table has hundreds of thousands of clones, about 90% seen once. Material: PBMCs or T cells enriched from blood (not recorded which). These receptors originate from a woman aged 18-29 years with acute COVID-19.

The chain couples TRBV5-5 to TRBJ2-2; D might be TRBD1 (6 bases). CDR1 and CDR2 (germline): SGHKS, YYEKEE (reference sequence). V lost 4 bases and J 6 bases, leaving 10 bases between the germline ends. CDR3 length: 13 residues. CDR3 sequence reads: CASSIRGAGELFF. The CDR3 bases are TGTGCCAGCAGCATCAGGGGTGCCGGGGAGCTGTTTTTT.

The chain employs TRBV4-1 and TRBJ2-7; 13 bases align to TRBD2. The CDR3 is 18 amino acids. The junction had 11 bases not matched to a gene; V was cut back by 1 base and J by 5 bases. Germline-derived CDR1 and CDR2 are MGHRA and YSYEKL. CDR3 nucleotides: TGCGCCAGCAGCCAAGTTGGCCTAGGGACTAGCGGGATCCACGAGCAGTACTTC. This sequence encodes CASSQVGLGTSGIHEQYF.

The V gene is TRBV11-3, the J gene TRBJ2-1; no definite D call. The germline gives CDR1 SGHNT, CDR2 YENEEA. V gave up 1 base and J gave up 8 bases, with 9 bases separating them. The CDR3 has 13 amino acids. CDR3 in DNA: TGTGCCAGCAGCTTAGTGCAAACGGATGAGCAGTTCTTC. Its translation is CASSLVQTDEQFF.

Only one count was recorded for this clone. For the CDR3, the DNA is TGTGCCAGCAGTGAAGTGGGACAGGGACCCCCTGGCTCTGGAAACACCATATATTTT. Translating gives CASSEVGQGPPGSGNTIYF. V is TRBV2 and J is TRBJ1-3; 9 bases fit TRBD1. The CDR3 loop spans 19 amino acids. Germline V CDR1 and CDR2: SNHLY, FYNNEI. V lost 1 base and J lost 0; bases outside the gene matches: 10.

The chain has TRBV19 and TRBJ1-2; 7 nucleotides line up with TRBD1. Trimming removed 8 bases from V and 4 bases from J; junction bases left unmatched: 10. CDR1 and CDR2 (germline): LNHDA, SQIVND (reference sequence). CDR3 length: 14 amino acids. The CDR3 region is CASVPGQPVYGYTF. DNA of the CDR3: TGTGCCAGTGTCCCGGGACAGCCTGTCTATGGCTACACCTTC.

The chain combines TRBV4-3 with TRBJ2-5; 10 bases align to TRBD2. The CDR3 length is 16 residues. The ends lost 4 bases at V and 0 bases at J; junction bases unmatched: 5. Per the germline V gene, CDR1 is LGHNA and CDR2 is YSLEER. CDR3 DNA: TGCGCCAGCAGCCCTGGACTAGCGGAGAACCAAGAGACCCAGTACTTC. Its translation is CASSPGLAENQETQYF.

Only a few counts were recorded for this clone. The rearrangement uses TRBV5-1 and TRBJ1-2, with D possibly matching TRBD1 (6 bases). V lost 3 bases and J lost 0, with 12 bases in between. This CDR3 comprises 15 residues. In germline, CDR1 is SGHRS, CDR2 YFSETQ. The CDR3 protein is CASSSLRDTNYGYTF. For the CDR3, the DNA is TGCGCCAGCAGCTCGCTCCGGGACACTAACTATGGCTACACCTTC.

In its sample, this clone was seen a few times. This chain links TRBV29-1 with TRBJ2-7; D gene ambiguous. The V end was cut by 5 bases, the J end by 0 bases, with 11 bases between. Germline CDR1 SQVTM, CDR2 ANQGSEA. CDR3 length: 13 residues. The CDR3, as DNA: TGCAGCGTTCTACGCGGCAGCTCCTACGAGCAGTACTTC. Translated: CSVLRGSSYEQYF.

The gene calls are TRBV6-5 and TRBJ1-5; D is perhaps TRBD1 (5 bases). CDR1 and CDR2 from the germline V gene are MNHEY and SVGAGI. V lost 10 bases and J 5 bases, leaving 15 bases between the germline ends. The CDR3 has 13 residues. CDR3: CATRKGRDQPQHF. CDR3 nucleotides: TGTGCCACAAGGAAGGGGAGGGATCAGCCCCAGCATTTT.

The CDR3 coding sequence is TGCGCCAGCAGCTTGATCTCGGGGGTAGCCAAAAACATTCAGTACTTC. Amino acids: CASSLISGVAKNIQYF. The chain employs TRBV5-1 and TRBJ2-4, with D possibly being TRBD2 (6 bases). The germline gives CDR1 SGHRS, CDR2 YFSETQ. This CDR3 contains 16 residues. V shed 1 base and J shed 0 bases, with 11 bases lying between them.

The CDR3 DNA reads as TGTGCCAGCTCACCACGGTCCCCGGGACAGGGGGGGGGTGAGCAGTTCTTC. Amino acids: CASSPRSPGQGGGEQFF. This sequence joins TRBV18 and TRBJ2-1; 11 nucleotides align to TRBD1. Trimming cost V 1 base and J 9 bases; bases outside gene matches: 11. The CDR3 totals 17 residues. CDR1 is KGHSH, CDR2 LQKENI, per germline.

CDR3 in amino acids: CASDYRDSKFNEQFF. The CDR3 nucleotides are TGTGCCAGCGATTACAGGGACAGCAAATTCAATGAGCAGTTCTTC. The chain couples TRBV6-5 to TRBJ2-1; 7 bases line up with TRBD1. The V and J ends lost 8 bases and 6 bases, in that order; junction bases with no gene match: 13. Germline CDR1 is MNHEY and CDR2 is SVGAGI. This CDR3 spans 15 amino acids.

The genes are TRBV11-2 and TRBJ2-3; 7 bases align to TRBD1. In germline, CDR1 is SGHAT, CDR2 FQNNGV. There are 15 residues in the CDR3. J was trimmed by 5 bases and V by 8 bases; bases with no gene match: 13. The CDR3 sequence is CASGPLRGRGDTQYF. In DNA form, the CDR3 reads TGTGCCAGCGGCCCGCTAAGGGGGCGAGGAGATACGCAGTATTTT.

This clone has a count of ten or more. The chain combines TRBV4-1 with TRBJ1-1; D is ambiguous. The germline V gene has CDR1 MGHRA and CDR2 YSYEKL. Trimming took 4 bases from V and 3 from J, leaving 12 bases between them. This CDR3 comprises 14 residues. This chain's CDR3 is CASSRGPRDTEAFF. The CDR3 DNA sequence: TGCGCCAGCAGCCGTGGGCCCCGAGACACTGAAGCTTTCTTT.

The count of this clone is one. V usage is TRBV27 and J usage is TRBJ2-1, with TRBD1 as a possible D gene (6 bases). The V and J ends lost 2 bases and 3 bases respectively, with 11 bases between them. CDR3 length: 15 residues. Germline loops: CDR1 MNHEY, CDR2 SMNVEV (reference sequence). The CDR3, as DNA: TGTGCCAGCAGTTTAGGAACAGGGCTCTACAATGAGCAGTTCTTC. Its protein is CASSLGTGLYNEQFF.

The rearrangement links TRBV10-3 to TRBJ2-1, with 8 bases fitting TRBD2. V shed 7 bases, J shed 3 bases, and the junction held 2 bases outside the gene matches. Germline CDR1 ENHRY, CDR2 SYGVKD. This CDR3 comprises 13 residues. This CDR3 reads CAIMTSDYNEQFF. In nucleotides, the CDR3 is TGTGCCATCATGACTAGCGACTACAATGAGCAGTTCTTC.

The rearrangement uses TRBV29-1 and TRBJ2-1; 8 bases are shared with TRBD2. With V trimmed by 5 bases and J by 0 bases, 3 bases remained unmatched. This CDR3 has 14 residues. In germline, CDR1 is SQVTM, CDR2 ANQGSEA. This CDR3 is CSVPAGGSYNEQFF. The DNA for the CDR3 is TGCAGCGTTCCTGCGGGAGGCTCCTACAATGAGCAGTTCTTC.

The chain has TRBV7-2 and TRBJ2-3, with 7 bases fitting TRBD2. The germline CDR1 and CDR2 sequences are SGHTA and FQGNSA. The CDR3 contains 15 residues. Trimming removed 3 bases from V and 3 bases from J; junction bases left unmatched: 6. CDR3 loop: CASSLIPSGTDTQYF. The CDR3 bases are TGTGCCAGCAGCTTGATACCTAGCGGTACAGATACGCAGTATTTT.

The genes are TRBV5-1 and TRBJ1-6, with 10 bases that match TRBD1. CDR3 size: 14 residues. Germline assignment: CDR1 SGHRS and CDR2 YFSETQ. Unmatched junction bases numbered 4, after V lost 4 bases and J lost 9 bases. The CDR3 DNA follows: TGCGCCAGCAGCAAGGACAGGGGGGGTTCACCCCTCCACTTT. This sequence encodes CASSKDRGGSPLHF.

The V gene is TRBV2, the J gene TRBJ2-1, with 12 bases fitting TRBD2. This CDR3 has 16 amino acids. Germline loops: CDR1 SNHLY, CDR2 FYNNEI. J was trimmed by 4 bases and V by 7 bases; bases with no gene match: 8. The CDR3: CASKPSGRAPYNEQFF. In nucleotides, the CDR3 is TGTGCCAGCAAACCTAGCGGGAGGGCTCCGTACAATGAGCAGTTCTTC.